This T cell receptor (beta chain) was recorded in a study of T cell responses to AZD1222 COVID-19 vaccine (dated by TCRdb to 2020 to 2022). Background for the entire study: Because spike-specific TCR depth and breadth did not differ between the two schedules, AZD1222 recipients who got a second dose at roughly 4 weeks were pooled with those who got a second dose at roughly 12 weeks. TCR sequencing was performed for more than 230 trial participants, of whom roughly 200 were given two doses of AZD1222 and around 25 were given two doses of MenACWY control vaccine. Trial participants were enrolled into age subgroups of 18-55, 56-69 and 70-plus years, which contained approximately 150, 30 and 60 TCR-sequenced participants, respectively. Results the study describes overall, beyond this receptor: Because no day 14 peak-response samples were available, repertoires were characterized only after the peak T cell response. Reportedly, close to half of the unique spike-specific TCRs recognized epitopes lying outside the regions that are mutated in the B.1.351 and B.1.1.7 variants. Spike-specific TCR breadth and depth rose significantly after two AZD1222 doses compared with day 0 and with MenACWY recipients. Conclusions about previously exposed vaccinees were limited because only six AZD1222 recipients were SARS-CoV-2 seropositive at baseline. Participants were mostly white British and included more females than males, and it was suggested by the authors that clonal diversity may have been underestimated. The 56-69-year group was small, and its depth increase did not reach significance, likely because of low power. The whole spike protein was spanned by vaccine-associated CD4 TCRs, and dominant responses were seen in regions 160-218 and 743-854.

The CDR3 regions of human TCRbeta chains were subjected to immunosequencing. The original methods were these. TCRs in the repertoires were compared against a reference library of SARS-CoV-2-specific TCRs that had been generated with the MIRA antigen-specificity platform. Breadth was defined as the fraction of unique TCRs that were SARS-CoV-2-associated. Depth was defined as the fraction of total T cells that were SARS-CoV-2-associated. Using the MIRA data, each spike-specific TCR was assigned both to the spike region to which the TCR was reactive and to a CD4 or CD8 class. Log10-transformed breadth and depth values were compared by one-way ANOVA with Sidak's multiple comparisons tests. The source is immuneACCESS, and TCRdb retained only in-frame sequences with V and J called. Part of the clones is not carried over; for the studies checked, unresolved V genes explain less than half of this, and the remainder is unexplained. The V and J calls and the clone size are those of that table, but D and trimming were determined from the DNA. The sample table shows about 120,000 clones, and approximately 87% are seen once. The ten largest make up 9.5% to 15% of the sample.

The time point label, as the study defines it: baseline before first vaccination. Vaccinee samples were obtained from the UK trials COV001 and COV002, which included a single-blind randomized controlled phase 2/3 trial of AZD1222 (ChAdOx1 nCoV-19) in healthy adults. For TCRbeta chain sequencing, PBMC samples were collected from trial participants at day 0 and at day 28 after the second dose. Regarding this clone: There is no known antigen for this receptor. No base quality values were provided; no much bigger clone lies one nucleotide off.

The source is an adult in good health. This specimen was peripheral blood, taken on day 0 of AZD1222 vaccination.

The nucleotides are TGTGCCAGCAGTGAAAGCGGGAGGCCCGCCGGGGAGCTGTTTTTT. This gives the protein CASSESGRPAGELFF. The rearrangement joined TRBV6-1 to TRBJ2-2; 9 bases in between match TRBD2. V is pruned by 2 bases and J by 6 bases, leaving 4 bases of the junction without a gene match. CDR1 is given as MNHNS and CDR2 as SASEGT, both from the germline V gene. Its CDR3 holds 15 amino acids, cysteine through phenylalanine. The CDR3 DNA has 45 bases and is translated from base 1.